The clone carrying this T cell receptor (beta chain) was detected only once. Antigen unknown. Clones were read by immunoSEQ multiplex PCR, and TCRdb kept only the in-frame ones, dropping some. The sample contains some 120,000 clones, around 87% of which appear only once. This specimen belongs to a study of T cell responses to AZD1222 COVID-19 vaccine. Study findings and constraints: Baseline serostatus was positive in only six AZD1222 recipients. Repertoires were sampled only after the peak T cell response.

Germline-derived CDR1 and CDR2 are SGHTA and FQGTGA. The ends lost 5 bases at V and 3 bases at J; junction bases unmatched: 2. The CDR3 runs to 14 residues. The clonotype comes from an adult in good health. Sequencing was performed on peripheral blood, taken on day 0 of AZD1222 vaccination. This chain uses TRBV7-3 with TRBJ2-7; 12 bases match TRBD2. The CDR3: CASSETSGGYEQYF. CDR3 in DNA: TGTGCCAGCAGCGAGACTAGCGGGGGCTACGAGCAGTACTTC.